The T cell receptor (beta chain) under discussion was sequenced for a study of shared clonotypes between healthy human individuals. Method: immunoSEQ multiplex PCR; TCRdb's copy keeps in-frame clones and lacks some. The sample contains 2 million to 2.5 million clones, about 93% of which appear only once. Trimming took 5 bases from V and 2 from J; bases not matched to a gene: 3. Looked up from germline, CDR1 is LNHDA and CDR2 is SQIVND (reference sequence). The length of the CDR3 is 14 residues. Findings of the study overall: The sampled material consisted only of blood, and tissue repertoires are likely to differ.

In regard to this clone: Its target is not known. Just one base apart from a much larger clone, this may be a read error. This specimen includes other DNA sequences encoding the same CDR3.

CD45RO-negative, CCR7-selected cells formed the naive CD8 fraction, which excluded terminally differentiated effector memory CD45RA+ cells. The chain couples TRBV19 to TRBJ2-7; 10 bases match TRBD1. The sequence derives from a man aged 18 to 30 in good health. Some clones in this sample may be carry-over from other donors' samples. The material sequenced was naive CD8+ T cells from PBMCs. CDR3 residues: CASSPGTGAYEQYF. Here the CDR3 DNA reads TGTGCCAGTAGTCCCGGGACAGGGGCCTACGAGCAGTACTTC.